A single sample gave rise to the 30 T cell receptor beta chains below, sequenced in a study of sequential checkpoint blockade in melanoma. Documented treatment: randomized to nivolumab then ipilimumab (arm A) or the reverse (arm B). Clones were sequenced by immunoSEQ multiplex PCR, and TCRdb holds only the in-frame ones, with some missing. The table records about 3,800 clones, about 23% of them present only once. The material was tumor tissue (inferred from file names), obtained from a patient given nivolumab and ipilimumab in sequence. The receptor source for this set is a human donor with melanoma.

J is TRBJ2-1 and V is TRBV11-3; D gene ambiguous. This CDR3 region has 15 residues. Germline V gene sequence: CDR1 SGHNT, CDR2 YENEEA. V was shortened by 2 bases and J by 4 bases, with 12 bases between the two germline ends. The CDR3 protein is CASSLLDSQYNEQFF. The CDR3 DNA reads TGTGCCAGCAGCTTATTAGACTCTCAGTACAATGAGCAGTTCTTC.

This clone has a handful of counts. The V and J genes are TRBV9 and TRBJ2-1; possible D gene TRBD2, 6 bases. The V gene lost 6 bases and the J gene lost 0 bases, with 13 bases spanning the gap. Looked up from germline, CDR1 is SGDLS and CDR2 is YYNGEE. This CDR3 region has 15 residues. CDR3 residues: CASTSGGNSYNEQFF. The CDR3 DNA sequence: TGTGCCAGCACCTCGGGCGGGAACTCCTACAATGAGCAGTTCTTC.

This clone ranks as medium-sized. The genes are TRBV11-3 and TRBJ2-1; no reliable D call. The germline V gene has CDR1 SGHNT and CDR2 YENEEA. Trimming removed 5 bases at V and 0 bases at J, with 14 bases between. The CDR3 consists of 16 residues. CDR3 amino acids: CASSADLDLSYNEQFF. CDR3 in DNA: TGTGCCAGCAGCGCCGACTTGGACCTCTCCTACAATGAGCAGTTCTTC. Looking up the rest from reference TRBV11-3 and TRBJ2-1 gives the full variable domain: EAGVVQSPRYKIIEKKQPVAFWCNPISGHNTLYWYLQNLGQGPELLIRYENEEAVDDSQLPKDRFSAERLKGVDSTLKIQPAELGDSAVYLCASSADLDLSYNEQFFGPGTRLTVL.

This chain joins TRBV29-1 and TRBJ1-2; D ambiguous. CDR3 length: 12 amino acids. Germline CDR1 SQVTM, CDR2 ANQGSEA. Trimming took off 4 bases at V and 2 bases at J, with 8 bases between the two ends. For the CDR3, the DNA is TGCAGCGTTGCCCCGGAGAACTATGGCTACACCTTC. It specifies CSVAPENYGYTF.

This clone showed up just a few times. The CDR3 coding sequence is TGTGCCAGCAGCTCCCTAGCGGGAGTTGGTGAGCAGTTCTTC. This encodes CASSSLAGVGEQFF. J is TRBJ2-1 and V is TRBV11-3; the match to TRBD2 covers 10 bases. The length of the CDR3 is 14 residues. Germline CDR1 SGHNT, CDR2 YENEEA. Germline trimming cut 4 bases from V and 9 bases from J; bases unmatched to any gene: 6.

The gene calls are TRBV18 and TRBJ2-2; a possible D gene is TRBD2 (6 bases). V was pared by 8 bases and J by 1 base, with 17 bases between. The CDR3 sequence is 16 residues long. Per germline, CDR1 KGHSH and CDR2 LQKENI. CDR3 nucleotide sequence: TGTGCCAGCCCCTCAACCCATAGCGGGAACACCGGGGAGCTGTTTTTT. Translation gives CASPSTHSGNTGELFF.

This clone was seen more than once but under ten times. V is TRBV9 and J is TRBJ2-3; D might be TRBD2 (5 bases). The CDR3 is 20 amino acids. Per the germline V gene, CDR1 is SGDLS and CDR2 is YYNGEE. The V gene lost 5 bases and the J gene lost 2 bases, with 30 bases spanning the gap. CDR3 nucleotides: TGTGCCAGCAGTGAGACCGCCGATCGGAGGCCCTCTCGGAACACAGATACGCAGTATTTT. This encodes CASSETADRRPSRNTDTQYF.

The table lists this clone with a few counts. The CDR3 bases are TGCGCCAGCAGCCATGCGTCTTACAATGAGCAGTTCTTC. Its protein is CASSHASYNEQFF. The chain couples TRBV23-1 to TRBJ2-1; D not resolved. TRBV23-1 is placed among ORFs of uncertain function. The CDR3 consists of 13 residues. V shed 6 bases and J shed 4 bases, with 10 bases lying between them.

The J gene is TRBJ2-5, the V gene TRBV19, with 7 positions matching TRBD2. CDR3 length equals 16 residues. Germline lookup yields CDR1 LNHDA and CDR2 SQIVND (reference sequence). Unmatched junction bases numbered 8, after V lost 4 bases and J lost 0 bases. The CDR3 spells CASSTSLAVYQETQYF. The CDR3 DNA follows: TGTGCCAGTAGTACCTCCCTAGCGGTCTACCAAGAGACCCAGTACTTC.

The chain uses TRBV12-5 and TRBJ2-2, with no clear D. Trimming took off 4 bases at V and 7 bases at J, with 10 bases between the two ends. The CDR3 is 13 amino acids. Germline lookup yields CDR1 LGHNT and CDR2 FRNRAP. CDR3 sequence reads: CASGWFGLGELFF. For the CDR3, the DNA is TGTGCTAGTGGTTGGTTTGGCCTCGGGGAGCTGTTTTTT.

This clone is labeled as large. This chain links TRBV14 with TRBJ2-5; no clear D. Germline V lookup: CDR1 SGHDN, CDR2 FVKESK. The CDR3 consists of 15 residues. V was shortened by 0 bases and J by 1 base, with 9 bases between the two germline ends. CDR3: CASSQDRAIQETQYF. In DNA, the CDR3 is TGTGCCAGCAGCCAAGATCGGGCTATCCAAGAGACCCAGTACTTC. The full variable domain, completed using reference TRBV14 and TRBJ2-5, is EAGVTQFPSHSVIEKGQTVTLRCDPISGHDNLYWYRRVMGKEIKFLLHFVKESKQDESGMPNNRFLAERTGGTYSTLKVQPAELEDSGVYFCASSQDRAIQETQYFGPGTRLLVL.

This chain joins TRBV5-1 and TRBJ2-5, with TRBD2 identical over 15 bases. The CDR3 loop spans 17 amino acids. V lost 7 bases and J lost 4; bases outside the gene matches: 11. Per the germline V gene, CDR1 is SGHRS and CDR2 is YFSETQ. Here the CDR3 DNA reads TGCGCCAGCTCAAGGGGACTAGCGGGAGGTGTCGGAGAGACCCAGTACTTC. This translates into CASSRGLAGGVGETQYF.

This clone was detected a few times. The chain couples TRBV6-8 to TRBJ2-3; 12 nucleotides align to TRBD2. The trim removed 5 bases at V and 4 bases at J, leaving 10 bases unmatched. Germline CDR1 reads MNHGY; CDR2 reads SAAAGT. This CDR3 is 17 amino acids long. Here the CDR3 DNA reads TGTGCCAGCAGTGACTATAGACTAGCGGGAGTAGCAGATACGCAGTATTTT. Translation: CASSDYRLAGVADTQYF.

This clone was found once. The chain uses TRBV18 and TRBJ2-7; a weak D match, TRBD2 (5 bases). The CDR3 sequence is 14 residues long. The V end lost 4 bases, the J end lost 0 bases, and 10 bases lay between the germline ends. Germline loops: CDR1 KGHSH, CDR2 LQKENI. The CDR3 nucleotides are TGTGCCAGCTCACTTGGAGCGGTCTCCTACGAGCAGTACTTC. Its protein is CASSLGAVSYEQYF. Full variable domain (outside the CDR3, taken from reference TRBV18 and TRBJ2-7): NAGVMQNPRHLVRRRGQEARLRCSPMKGHSHVYWYRQLPEEGLKFMVYLQKENIIDESGMPKERFSAEFPKEGPSILRIQQVVRGDSAAYFCASSLGAVSYEQYFGPGTRLTVT.

The chain has TRBV5-1 and TRBJ1-6; a possible D gene is TRBD1 (5 bases). This CDR3 has 15 residues. CDR1 SGHRS and CDR2 YFSETQ come from the germline V gene. The V and J ends lost 5 bases and 7 bases respectively, with 16 bases between them. The CDR3 nucleotides read TGCGCCAGCAGTTTCCAGGGATCCGCGAATTCACCCCTCCACTTT. This encodes CASSFQGSANSPLHF. Based on the CDR3 plus reference TRBV5-1 and TRBJ1-6, the full variable domain is KAGVTQTPRYLIKTRGQQVTLSCSPISGHRSVSWYQQTPGQGLQFLFEYFSETQRNKGNFPGRFSGRQFSNSRSEMNVSTLELGDSALYLCASSFQGSANSPLHFGNGTRLTVT.

This clone has only a few counts. The CDR3 loop reads CASSTGGPNEQYF. Here the CDR3 DNA reads TGTGCCAGCAGCACGGGAGGGCCTAATGAGCAGTACTTC. The chain links TRBV9 to TRBJ2-7, with 8 bases matching TRBD2. V lost 4 bases and J lost 7; bases outside the gene matches: 7. CDR1 is SGDLS, CDR2 YYNGEE, per germline. This CDR3 is 13 amino acids long.

This clone was observed a handful of times. The chain uses TRBV6-8 and TRBJ1-3; D unresolved. Trimming took off 0 bases at V and 0 bases at J, with 18 bases between the two ends. The CDR3 loop spans 19 amino acids. Germline V gene data show CDR1 as MNHGY and CDR2 as SAAAGT. The CDR3 nucleotides are TGTGCCAGCAGTTACTCGTACACGAACCCAGAGGACTCTGGAAACACCATATATTTT. Its translation is CASSYSYTNPEDSGNTIYF.

The chain recombines TRBV14 with TRBJ1-6; possibly TRBD1 for D (5 bases). CDR1 and CDR2 from the germline V gene are SGHDN and FVKESK. This CDR3 is 18 amino acids long. V lost 4 bases and J 0 bases, leaving 16 bases between the germline ends. Here the CDR3 DNA reads TGTGCCAGCAGCCCCCTCGGGGGAGGGAGCTCCTATAATTCACCCCTCCACTTT. Its translation is CASSPLGGGSSYNSPLHF.

V is TRBV18 and J is TRBJ1-4; D is undetermined. Germline loops: CDR1 KGHSH, CDR2 LQKENI. The CDR3 extends over 15 amino acids. Deletions cut 0 bases from V and 5 bases from J, with 10 bases between. The CDR3 bases are TGTGCCAGCTCACCACCGAGGACTGGGAATGAAAAACTGTTTTTT. It translates to CASSPPRTGNEKLFF.

By proportion, this clone is medium-sized. The V and J genes are TRBV6-8 and TRBJ1-2; D not resolved. Trimming stripped 4 bases from V and 1 base from J, with 13 bases between. CDR3 length: 15 amino acids. CDR1 MNHGY and CDR2 SAAAGT come from the germline V gene. CDR3: CASSSPGKGNYGYTF. The CDR3 DNA sequence: TGTGCCAGCAGTTCCCCCGGGAAGGGTAACTATGGCTACACCTTC.

The chain joins TRBV6-8 to TRBJ2-3; D is unclear. Per the germline V gene, CDR1 is MNHGY and CDR2 is SAAAGT. Trimming left V 6 bases short and J 14 bases short, with 18 bases between. CDR3 length equals 12 residues. CDR3 region: CASSPLGDNPYF. CDR3 DNA: TGTGCCAGCAGCCCCTTAGGAGACAACCCGTATTTT.

Judged by abundance, this clone is medium-sized (0.01 to 0.1%). The J gene is TRBJ2-7, the V gene TRBV6-8; D is undetermined. The V end lost 8 bases, the J end lost 5 bases, and 16 bases lay between the germline ends. CDR3 length equals 13 residues. Looked up from germline, CDR1 is MNHGY and CDR2 is SAAAGT. DNA of the CDR3: TGTGCCAGCCGCCCGGATACTCTCCACGAGCAGTACTTC. This codes for CASRPDTLHEQYF.

This clone was picked up a small number of times. The chain combines TRBV28 with TRBJ2-7; possibly TRBD1 for D (7 bases). This CDR3 region has 16 residues. The germline V gene has CDR1 MDHEN and CDR2 SYDVKM. V was cut by 3 bases and J by 0 bases, with 15 bases left in between. DNA of the CDR3: TGTGCCAGCAGTTTTTCGGGGGACAGTTACTCCTACGAGCAGTACTTC. This codes for CASSFSGDSYSYEQYF.

This clone is medium-sized by share. The chain recombines TRBV9 with TRBJ1-2; 9 nucleotides align to TRBD1. The CDR3 length is 14 residues. Unmatched junction bases numbered 6, after V lost 4 bases and J lost 5 bases. Germline CDR1 SGDLS, CDR2 YYNGEE. The CDR3 here is CASSFSTGGYGYTF. In nucleotides, the CDR3 is TGTGCCAGCAGCTTTTCGACAGGGGGGTATGGCTACACCTTC.

This clone turned up a few times. The rearrangement links TRBV6-8 to TRBJ2-2; D possibly corresponds to TRBD1 (5 bases). Germline CDR1 and CDR2: MNHGY and SAAAGT. This CDR3 has 13 amino acids. The V gene lost 2 bases and the J gene lost 6 bases, with 7 bases spanning the gap. The CDR3 is CASSYTRAGELFF. In DNA, the CDR3 is TGTGCCAGCAGTTACACCAGGGCCGGGGAGCTGTTTTTT.

The rearrangement joins TRBV18 to TRBJ2-7, with 12 bases lining up with TRBD2. Germline lookup yields CDR1 KGHSH and CDR2 LQKENI. The CDR3 length is 14 residues. With V trimmed by 6 bases and J by 3 bases, 3 bases remained unmatched. The CDR3 coding sequence is TGTGCCAGCTCGCTGACTAGCGGGAGCTACGAGCAGTACTTC. This encodes CASSLTSGSYEQYF.

The V gene is TRBV28, the J gene TRBJ2-7; either TRBD1 or TRBD2 may supply D (5 bases each). The CDR3 has 15 residues. Germline CDR1 and CDR2: MDHEN and SYDVKM. Trimming cost V 6 bases and J 2 bases, with 17 bases left between them. The CDR3 protein is CASRTQRGDTYEQYF. The CDR3 nucleotides are TGTGCCAGCAGGACTCAAAGAGGGGATACCTACGAGCAGTACTTC.

The V call is TRBV19, the J call TRBJ2-1; 8 bases are a match to TRBD2. The CDR3 loop spans 15 amino acids. V trimming: 3 bases; J trimming: 5 bases; junction bases outside the gene matches: 6. The germline CDR1 and CDR2 sequences are LNHDA and SQIVND (reference sequence). CDR3 in DNA: TGTGCCAGTAGTATTTTCACTAGCGGAGACAATGAGCAGTTCTTC. Its translation: CASSIFTSGDNEQFF.

This sequence joins TRBV6-1 and TRBJ2-1, with D tentatively TRBD1 (6 bases). Between the trimmed V and J ends, which lost 1 base and 8 bases, there was a span of 15 bases. CDR3 length: 15 residues. The germline gives CDR1 MNHNS, CDR2 SASEGT. The CDR3 loop reads CASSEGQGYYDEQFF. The CDR3 coding sequence is TGTGCCAGCAGTGAAGGGCAGGGGTATTACGATGAGCAGTTCTTC.

By proportion, this clone is medium-sized. This sequence joins TRBV4-1 and TRBJ2-3; D remains ambiguous. V gave up 4 bases and J gave up 0 bases, with 8 bases separating them. Germline-derived CDR1 and CDR2 are MGHRA and YSYEKL. The CDR3 consists of 14 residues. The CDR3 DNA follows: TGCGCCAGCAGCCTCGGACCTAGCACAGATACGCAGTATTTT. Translation: CASSLGPSTDTQYF.